The entry that follows covers one T cell receptor (beta chain) sequence. The data stem from a study of identical twins. The CDR3 extends over 16 amino acids. V was trimmed by 4 bases and J by 5 bases, leaving 18 bases between them. Germline V gene lookup returns CDR1 MGHRA and CDR2 YSYEKL. One entry per CDR3 protein, called by TCRdb with MiXCR from the 5' RACE reads. The data contain some 900,000 distinct CDR3 sequences, around an eighth of them seen just once; the ten biggest clones take up around 1.6%. A further study also used this sample, focusing on yellow fever vaccine responses in identical twins.

The chain carries TRBV4-1 and TRBJ2-1; a weak D match, TRBD2 (6 bases). Input material: PBMCs. The receptor was derived from a woman younger than 30 in good health. CDR3 DNA sequence: TGCGCCAGCAGCCTCCCACCGGCTAGCGTAAACAATGAGCAGTTCTTC. It translates to CASSLPPASVNNEQFF.